The 3 T cell receptor beta chains below come from one sample, sequenced in a study of blood T cell repertoires in COVID-19. The table came from immunoSEQ multiplex PCR; TCRdb's copy has only in-frame clones and leaves some out. The table lists tens of thousands of clones, approximately 90% of them singletons. Sequencing was carried out using peripheral blood. The receptor set was obtained from an older man with active or convalescent COVID-19.

This chain links TRBV24-1 with TRBJ2-2; D is possibly TRBD1 (6 bases). The CDR3 has 18 amino acids. Germline loops: CDR1 KGHDR, CDR2 SFDVKD. V was cut by 0 bases and J by 3 bases, with 16 bases left in between. The CDR3 protein is CATSDLNKDSLYTGELFF. Written as DNA, the CDR3 is TGTGCCACCAGTGATTTGAATAAGGACAGCTTATACACCGGGGAGCTGTTTTTT.

V is TRBV7-9 and J is TRBJ2-7; TRBD2 is a possible D gene (6 bases). Germline CDR1 and CDR2: SEHNR and FQNEAQ (reference sequence). Trimming removed 4 bases at V and 3 bases at J, with 13 bases between. The CDR3 extends over 14 amino acids. The CDR3 DNA is TGTGCCAGCAGCTACGGGACTGCTAACTACGAGCAGTACTTC. Protein product: CASSYGTANYEQYF.

This chain uses TRBV30 with TRBJ1-4, with D hard to call. This CDR3 contains 13 residues. Trimming removed 2 bases from V and 0 bases from J, with 4 bases in between. Germline V gene lookup returns CDR1 GTSNPN and CDR2 SVGIG (reference sequence). CDR3 in DNA: TGTGCCTGGAGTTTAACAACTAATGAAAAACTGTTTTTT. Residues: CAWSLTTNEKLFF.